These 32 T cell receptor beta chains were all obtained from the same sample, sequenced in a study of human versus mouse CDR3 diversity and MHC coevolution. TCRdb's table, derived via immunoSEQ multiplex PCR, lists solely in-frame clones and lacks some. The repertoire consists of tens of thousands of clones, with over 85% occurring once and the leading ten covering 1.1% to 1.5%. Sequencing used naive CD4+ T cells from blood. Indicated subset: CD45RO-negative CD62L-positive naive CD4 T cells. The receptors were gathered from a person between 25 and 70 years old in good health.

The chain links TRBV2 to TRBJ1-2, with 9 bases matching TRBD1. The CDR3 loop spans 14 amino acids. The V gene's germline CDR1 is SNHLY and CDR2 FYNNEI. J was trimmed by 2 bases and V by 5 bases; bases with no gene match: 3. The CDR3 DNA sequence: TGTGCCAGCAGTTGGGACAGGGCAAACTATGGCTACACCTTC. The encoded protein is CASSWDRANYGYTF.

The rearrangement uses TRBV27 and TRBJ1-5, with D maybe TRBD1 (6 bases). CDR1 is MNHEY, CDR2 SMNVEV, per germline (reference sequence). Trimming pared 6 bases from V and 6 bases from J, leaving 21 bases between. CDR3 length: 16 residues. The CDR3 bases are TGTGCCAGCAGGGCAACGCGGGGGCGTGAAGGTCAGCCCCAGCATTTT. Translation gives CASRATRGREGQPQHF.

V and J are TRBV27 and TRBJ2-7, with TRBD1 matching over 9 bases. The CDR3 sequence is 17 residues long. The trim removed 6 bases at V and 4 bases at J, leaving 16 bases unmatched. CDR1 and CDR2 (germline): MNHEY, SMNVEV (reference sequence). This CDR3 is CASRVVSFGTGNYEQYF. CDR3 bases: TGTGCCAGCAGGGTAGTTTCTTTCGGGACAGGGAATTACGAGCAGTACTTC.

This chain links TRBV18 with TRBJ1-1; unclear D gene. This CDR3 is built from 15 residues. CDR1 is KGHSH and CDR2 is LQKENI in the germline V gene. V was cut by 2 bases and J by 4 bases, with 14 bases left in between. CDR3 sequence (DNA): TGTGCCAGCTCACCAATGGAGGGTATTGGCACTGAAGCTTTCTTT. This gives the protein CASSPMEGIGTEAFF.

The chain links TRBV4-3 to TRBJ2-1, with 8 bases that match TRBD2. With 1 base clipped from V and 7 bases from J, the junction kept 6 bases outside the gene matches. Germline V CDR1 and CDR2: LGHNA, YSLEER. The CDR3 runs 15 residues. CDR3 in amino acids: CASSQGLARGNEQFF. CDR3 bases: TGCGCCAGCAGCCAAGGACTAGCGCGAGGGAATGAGCAGTTCTTC.

The gene calls are TRBV7-7 and TRBJ2-7; 7 bases fit TRBD2. V trimming: 8 bases; J trimming: 2 bases; junction bases outside the gene matches: 12. Germline V gene data show CDR1 as SSHAT and CDR2 as FNYEAQ (reference sequence). This CDR3 is built from 15 residues. The CDR3 protein is CASAMGERGTYEQYF. CDR3 DNA sequence: TGTGCCAGCGCCATGGGCGAGCGGGGAACCTACGAGCAGTACTTC. Using reference TRBV7-7 and TRBJ2-7 for the parts outside the CDR3, the full variable domain is GAGVSQSPRYKVTKRGQDVTLRCDPISSHATLYWYQQALGQGPEFLTYFNYEAQPDKSGLPSDRFSAERPEGSISTLTIQRTEQRDSAMYRCASAMGERGTYEQYFGPGTRLTVT.

The chain carries TRBV15 and TRBJ2-1, with 8 bases aligning to TRBD2. V dropped 4 bases and J dropped 13; count of bases not matched to a gene: 6. CDR3 size: 12 residues. In germline, CDR1 is LNHNV, CDR2 YYDKDF (reference sequence). CDR3 loop: CATSIPGTSQFF. Written as DNA, the CDR3 is TGTGCCACCAGCATCCCCGGGACTAGTCAGTTCTTC.

This chain connects TRBV29-1 to TRBJ2-5; TRBD1 matches at 8 bases. This CDR3 has 13 residues. Germline V lookup: CDR1 SQVTM, CDR2 ANQGSEA. V shed 6 bases and J 5 bases; nucleotides not matched to a gene: 8. The chain's CDR3 is CSVARTGRETQYF. DNA of the CDR3: TGCAGCGTAGCTCGGACAGGGCGGGAGACCCAGTACTTC.

The V and J genes are TRBV4-3 and TRBJ2-5; possible D gene TRBD1, 5 bases. Germline CDR1 LGHNA, CDR2 YSLEER. V was shortened by 0 bases and J by 2 bases, with 16 bases between the two germline ends. This CDR3 region has 17 residues. This chain's CDR3 is CASSQEGAGWGQETQYF. The CDR3 coding sequence is TGCGCCAGCAGCCAAGAAGGGGCAGGTTGGGGTCAAGAGACCCAGTACTTC.

The CDR3 sequence: CASSTAGTKSNEQFF. The CDR3 nucleotides read TGTGCCAGCAGTACCGCCGGGACAAAATCCAATGAGCAGTTCTTC. V gene TRBV6-5 combines with J gene TRBJ2-1; TRBD1 is a possible D gene (6 bases). V was pared by 5 bases and J by 6 bases, with 17 bases between. There are 15 residues in the CDR3. The germline V gene has CDR1 MNHEY and CDR2 SVGAGI.

J is TRBJ1-3 and V is TRBV10-3, with 10 positions matching TRBD1. Per the germline V gene, CDR1 is ENHRY and CDR2 is SYGVKD. This CDR3 comprises 15 residues. J lost 9 bases, V lost 2 bases, and 7 bases had no gene match. The DNA of the CDR3 is TGTGCCATCAGTGAGAGGGACAGGGGAAGTAGCACCATATATTTT. This gives the protein CAISERDRGSSTIYF.

The chain links TRBV2 to TRBJ2-7; 10 nucleotides line up with TRBD1. Germline CDR1 reads SNHLY; CDR2 reads FYNNEI. CDR3 size: 13 residues. Trimming at V came to 5 bases and at J to 7 bases, leaving 5 bases not matched to a gene. As DNA, the CDR3 is TGTGCCAGCAGTCGGGACAGGGGTGGTGAGCAGTACTTC. Translation gives CASSRDRGGEQYF.

This clone was seen once. The chain links TRBV25-1 to TRBJ2-3; 10 bases align to TRBD1. The CDR3 is 16 amino acids. Germline trimming cut 5 bases from V and 1 base from J; bases unmatched to any gene: 6. Germline lookup yields CDR1 MGHDK and CDR2 SYGVNS. The CDR3 loop reads CASSRGTGARTDTQYF. DNA for the CDR3: TGTGCCAGCAGTCGAGGGACAGGGGCTCGCACAGATACGCAGTATTTT.

The V call is TRBV21-1, the J call TRBJ2-7; the table calls TRBD2, which could not be checked here. TRBV21-1 is labeled a pseudogene. CDR3 size: 14 residues. CDR3 in amino acids: CASSRGWGSYEQYF. In DNA, the CDR3 is TGTGCCAGCAGCAGAGGGTGGGGATCCTACGAGCAGTACTTC.

The chain recombines TRBV2 with TRBJ2-5; TRBD2 agrees at 14 bases. The V gene's germline CDR1 is SNHLY and CDR2 FYNNEI. The CDR3 covers 16 residues. The junction had 7 bases not matched to a gene; V was cut back by 8 bases and J by 2 bases. The chain's CDR3 is CASPGLAGGLQETQYF. The CDR3, as DNA: TGTGCCAGCCCCGGACTAGCGGGAGGATTACAAGAGACCCAGTACTTC. Full variable domain (rest looked up from reference TRBV2 and TRBJ2-5): EPEVTQTPSHQVTQMGQEVILRCVPISNHLYFYWYRQILGQKVEFLVSFYNNEISEKSEIFDDQFSVERPDGSNFTLKIRSTKLEDSAMYFCASPGLAGGLQETQYFGPGTRLLVL.

The genes are TRBV7-2 and TRBJ2-7; TRBD1 might be the D (6 bases). V was cut by 2 bases and J by 3 bases, with 11 bases left in between. CDR1 SGHTA and CDR2 FQGNSA come from the germline V gene. The CDR3 sequence is 14 residues long. CDR3 amino acids: CASSLSGQLYEQYF. As DNA, the CDR3 is TGTGCCAGCAGCTTATCGGGACAACTCTACGAGCAGTACTTC.

This chain connects TRBV7-2 to TRBJ2-2, with 8 bases lining up with TRBD2. This CDR3 region has 17 residues. Trimming cost V 5 bases and J 8 bases; bases outside gene matches: 16. Germline assignment: CDR1 SGHTA and CDR2 FQGNSA. The CDR3 loop reads CASSREIAGTFAGELFF. As DNA, the CDR3 is TGTGCCAGCAGCCGGGAGATAGCGGGGACCTTTGCTGGGGAGCTGTTTTTT.

The gene calls are TRBV9 and TRBJ2-7; 8 bases line up with TRBD1. Germline lookup yields CDR1 SGDLS and CDR2 YYNGEE. With 3 bases clipped from V and 3 bases from J, the junction kept 5 bases outside the gene matches. The CDR3 spans 14 residues. The CDR3 spells CASSETDRGYEQYF. CDR3 coding DNA: TGTGCCAGCAGCGAGACAGACAGGGGCTACGAGCAGTACTTC.

The V call is TRBV9, the J call TRBJ1-3; no firm D call. There are 14 residues in the CDR3. Trimming took 4 bases from V and 2 from J, leaving 10 bases between them. Germline V gives CDR1 SGDLS, CDR2 YYNGEE. The CDR3 coding sequence is TGTGCCAGCAGCAATCGCAGGCCTGGAAACACCATATATTTT. Residues: CASSNRRPGNTIYF.

Comment on this clone: Other nucleotide sequences from this sample produce the same CDR3. This chain links TRBV7-2 with TRBJ2-7; TRBD1 aligns across 10 bases. Unmatched junction bases numbered 2, after V lost 4 bases and J lost 2 bases. The length of the CDR3 is 14 residues. Germline loops: CDR1 SGHTA, CDR2 FQGNSA. The CDR3 DNA reads TGTGCCAGCAGCTCGGACAGGGGGGCCTACGAGCAGTACTTC. Translating gives CASSSDRGAYEQYF. The full variable domain, completed using reference TRBV7-2 and TRBJ2-7, is GAGVSQSPSNKVTEKGKDVELRCDPISGHTALYWYRQSLGQGLEFLIYFQGNSAPDKSGLPSDRFSAERTGGSVSTLTIQRTQQEDSAVYLCASSSDRGAYEQYFGPGTRLTVT.

This chain joins TRBV30 and TRBJ1-1; the D is unclear. The V end lost 0 bases, the J end lost 7 bases, and 6 bases lay between the germline ends. Germline V CDR1 and CDR2: GTSNPN, SVGIG (reference sequence). The CDR3 is 11 residues long. The CDR3 nucleotides read TGTGCCTGGAGTGTACGGGTTGAAGCTTTCTTT. This gives the protein CAWSVRVEAFF.

The chain is built from TRBV18 and TRBJ1-1, with 7 bases aligning to TRBD1. Germline CDR1 and CDR2: KGHSH and LQKENI. Unmatched junction bases numbered 8, after V lost 9 bases and J lost 4 bases. The CDR3 loop spans 13 amino acids. For the CDR3, the DNA is TGTGCCAGTTCGTTTGACAGGGCCACTGAAGCTTTCTTT. Amino acids: CASSFDRATEAFF.

For this clone: The sample carries other DNA sequences with the same CDR3. The J gene is TRBJ1-2, the V gene TRBV30; D uncertain. Trimming removed 2 bases from V and 4 bases from J, with 5 bases in between. The length of the CDR3 is 11 residues. The V gene's germline CDR1 is GTSNPN and CDR2 SVGIG (reference sequence). CDR3 coding DNA: TGTGCCTGGAGTCTATCCTATGGCTACACCTTC. Amino acids: CAWSLSYGYTF. Combining the CDR3 with reference TRBV30 and TRBJ1-2 gives the whole variable domain SQTIHQWPATLVQPVGSPLSLECTVEGTSNPNLYWYRQAAGRGLQLLFYSVGIGQISSEVPQNLSASRPQDRQFILSSKKLLLSDSGFYLCAWSLSYGYTFGSGTRLTVV.

This clone was seen more than once but under ten times. This rearrangement joins TRBV19 to TRBJ1-3; TRBD1 is a possible D gene (6 bases). From germline, CDR1 is LNHDA and CDR2 SQIVND (reference sequence). The CDR3 runs to 14 residues. The V end lost 7 bases, the J end lost 0 bases, and 10 bases lay between the germline ends. The CDR3 is CASTTGNSGNTIYF. Here the CDR3 DNA reads TGTGCCAGTACCACAGGGAACTCTGGAAACACCATATATTTT.

The V and J genes are TRBV9 and TRBJ2-1, with 7 bases lining up with TRBD2. The trim removed 0 bases at V and 4 bases at J, leaving 7 bases unmatched. The CDR3 sequence is 16 residues long. Per germline, CDR1 SGDLS and CDR2 YYNGEE. This CDR3 is CASSVAWGGEYNEQFF. CDR3 nucleotide sequence: TGTGCCAGCAGCGTAGCTTGGGGGGGGGAGTACAATGAGCAGTTCTTC. Supplemented by reference TRBV9 and TRBJ2-1, the full variable domain reads DSGVTQTPKHLITATGQRVTLRCSPRSGDLSVYWYQQSLDQGLQFLIQYYNGEERAKGNILERFSAQQFPDLHSELNLSSLELGDSALYFCASSVAWGGEYNEQFFGPGTRLTVL.

In DNA form, the CDR3 reads TGTGCCAGCAGCTTGATCGGGAACGAGCAGTACTTC. Translating gives CASSLIGNEQYF. The genes are TRBV5-5 and TRBJ2-7; the D gene is possibly TRBD2 (5 bases). V was cut by 1 base and J by 5 bases, with 7 bases left in between. The CDR3 is 12 residues long. Germline CDR1 is SGHKS and CDR2 is YYEKEE (reference sequence). Looking up the rest from reference TRBV5-5 and TRBJ2-7 gives the full variable domain: DAGVTQSPTHLIKTRGQQVTLRCSPISGHKSVSWYQQVLGQGPQFIFQYYEKEERGRGNFPDRFSARQFPNYSSELNVNALLLGDSALYLCASSLIGNEQYFGPGTRLTVT.

The rearrangement joins TRBV10-1 to TRBJ2-7; 8 bases are a match to TRBD1. The CDR3 length is 15 residues. Germline V CDR1 and CDR2: WNHNN, SYGVQD (reference sequence). V shed 0 bases and J 2 bases; nucleotides not matched to a gene: 3. The CDR3 DNA reads as TGCGCCAGCAGTGAGTCTGACAGGGGACCCTACGAGCAGTACTTC. Residues: CASSESDRGPYEQYF.

CDR3 DNA sequence: TGTGCCAGCAGTTTTCCGGGGGATTTAGGAGATACGCAGTATTTT. The encoded protein is CASSFPGDLGDTQYF. The chain couples TRBV28 to TRBJ2-3; tentative D call: TRBD2 (6 bases). Trimming left V 3 bases short and J 5 bases short, with 15 bases between. The CDR3 contains 15 residues. Looked up from germline, CDR1 is MDHEN and CDR2 is SYDVKM.

The chain joins TRBV7-6 to TRBJ1-1; possible D gene TRBD1, 5 bases. The germline V gene has CDR1 SGHVS and CDR2 FNYEAQ. The CDR3 is 14 residues long. The V end lost 7 bases, the J end lost 8 bases, and 20 bases lay between the germline ends. The CDR3 bases are TGTGCCAGCATTACACCAAAACAGGATCCGGAAGCTTTCTTT. It codes for CASITPKQDPEAFF.

This clone has a handful of counts. The rearrangement links TRBV28 to TRBJ1-4; TRBD1 is a possible D gene (6 bases). Germline-derived CDR1 and CDR2 are MDHEN and SYDVKM. V lost 3 bases, J lost 3 bases, and 11 bases lay in between. The CDR3 sequence is 15 residues long. DNA of the CDR3: TGTGCCAGCAGTTTGGGGGGGGCCTCTAATGAAAAACTGTTTTTT. The encoded protein is CASSLGGASNEKLFF.

The chain recombines TRBV4-3 with TRBJ2-3; TRBD2 matches at 15 bases. The CDR3 is made up of 16 amino acids. The V segment lost 4 bases and the J segment 4 bases; nucleotides outside the gene matches: 3. In germline, CDR1 is LGHNA, CDR2 YSLEER. CDR3 nucleotides: TGCGCCAGCAGCCCGGGACTAGCGGGGGGAGCAGATACGCAGTATTTT. Translation: CASSPGLAGGADTQYF.

V gene TRBV10-3 combines with J gene TRBJ1-1, with D perhaps TRBD1 (5 bases). Germline V lookup: CDR1 ENHRY, CDR2 SYGVKD. The CDR3 has 15 residues. The V end lost 4 bases, the J end lost 1 base, and 13 bases lay between the germline ends. The CDR3 is CAISGTDTPNTEAFF. For the CDR3, the DNA is TGTGCCATCAGTGGGACGGACACCCCGAACACTGAAGCTTTCTTT.